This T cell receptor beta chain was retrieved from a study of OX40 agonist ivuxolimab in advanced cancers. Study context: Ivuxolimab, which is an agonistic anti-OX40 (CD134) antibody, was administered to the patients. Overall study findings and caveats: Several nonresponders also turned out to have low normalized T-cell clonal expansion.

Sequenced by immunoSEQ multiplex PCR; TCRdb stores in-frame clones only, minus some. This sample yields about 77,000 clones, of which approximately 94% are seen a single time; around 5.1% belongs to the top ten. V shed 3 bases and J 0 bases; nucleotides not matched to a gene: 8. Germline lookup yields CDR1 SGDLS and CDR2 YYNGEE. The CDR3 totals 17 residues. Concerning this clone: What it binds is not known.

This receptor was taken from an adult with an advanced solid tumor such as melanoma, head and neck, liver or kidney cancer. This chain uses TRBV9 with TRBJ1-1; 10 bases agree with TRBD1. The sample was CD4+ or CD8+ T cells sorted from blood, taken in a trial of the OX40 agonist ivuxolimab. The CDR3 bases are TGTGCCAGCAGCGCCCGGACAGGGGGGTCTATGAACACTGAAGCTTTCTTT. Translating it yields CASSARTGGSMNTEAFF.